A single sample is the source of the 9 T cell receptor beta chains below, sequenced in a study of CD8 T cells in ankylosing spondylitis. No antigen has been assigned to these receptors. MiXCR, run by TCRdb on the 5' RACE reads, gives a single entry per CDR3 protein. The sample contains some 220,000 distinct CDR3 sequences, 6% to 8.5% of which appear only once. Study outcomes and limitations: Seemingly distinctive of ankylosing spondylitis blood was a TCR beta motif formed by eight highly homologous variants.

The sample consisted of blood, either unsorted or a sorted T cell fraction (not recorded which). These receptors were taken from a male donor with ankylosing spondylitis.

This clonotype came up many times. The chain joins TRBV4-1 to TRBJ2-1; 9 bases are a match to TRBD2. The CDR3 consists of 13 residues. The junction had 1 base not matched to a gene; V was cut back by 4 bases and J by 6 bases. Germline-derived CDR1 and CDR2 are MGHRA and YSYEKL. The CDR3 DNA sequence: TGCGCCAGCAGCCTAGCGGGAGTCAATGAGCAGTTCTTC. Its protein is CASSLAGVNEQFF.

This clonotype appeared many times. This CDR3 is CSVVPVFPAGGTGELFF. The DNA of the CDR3 is TGCAGCGTTGTACCGGTTTTTCCAGCGGGAGGCACCGGGGAGCTGTTTTTT. The chain uses TRBV29-1 and TRBJ2-2, with TRBD2 identical over 9 bases. The CDR3 sequence is 17 residues long. The junction had 13 bases not matched to a gene; V was cut back by 4 bases and J by 4 bases. CDR1 and CDR2 (germline): SQVTM, ANQGSEA.

This clonotype was seen repeatedly, ten times or more. The chain combines TRBV6-5 with TRBJ1-6, with D maybe TRBD1 (5 bases). This CDR3 is built from 14 residues. Germline CDR1 is MNHEY and CDR2 is SVGAGI. Trimming took 2 bases from V and 4 from J, leaving 6 bases between them. The CDR3 spells CASSYRGYNSPLHF. The CDR3, as DNA: TGTGCCAGCAGTTACCGGGGGTATAATTCACCCCTCCACTTT.

This clonotype came up a few times. The chain combines TRBV7-9 with TRBJ2-1; 7 nucleotides agree with TRBD2. The CDR3 extends over 13 amino acids. V was clipped by 8 bases and J by 0 bases; unmatched bases: 1. Germline V gene sequence: CDR1 SEHNR, CDR2 FQNEAQ (reference sequence). The CDR3 DNA is TGTGCCAGCGCGGGGGACTCCTACAATGAGCAGTTCTTC. This codes for CASAGDSYNEQFF.

This clonotype has a count of ten or more. The genes are TRBV29-1 and TRBJ2-4, with 8 bases identical to TRBD1. This CDR3 comprises 12 residues. Looked up from germline, CDR1 is SQVTM and CDR2 is ANQGSEA. With 5 bases clipped from V and 5 bases from J, the junction kept 2 bases outside the gene matches. CDR3 loop: CSVLTGENIQYF. For the CDR3, the DNA is TGCAGCGTTCTGACAGGGGAAAACATTCAGTACTTC.

The genes are TRBV27 and TRBJ2-7, with 7 bases that match TRBD2. There are 15 residues in the CDR3. The junction had 7 bases not matched to a gene; V was cut back by 2 bases and J by 3 bases. The germline V gene has CDR1 MNHEY and CDR2 SMNVEV (reference sequence). The CDR3 region has the DNA TGTGCCAGCAGTTTAATAAGCGGGAAGGGCTACGAGCAGTACTTC. This translates into CASSLISGKGYEQYF.

In the case of this clonotype: This clone may be a read error of a much larger clone one base away. The conserved final phenylalanine or tryptophan is absent from the CDR3, which likely points to a read error. The chain is built from TRBV12-3 or TRBV12-4 and TRBJ2-3, with D unresolved. Deletions cut 1 base from V and 6 bases from J, with 8 bases between. This CDR3 comprises 13 residues. Written as DNA, the CDR3 is TGTGCCAGCAGTTTAGGGGCTGGGGATACGCAGTATCTT. Protein sequence: CASSLGAGDTQYL.

This clonotype has a count of ten or more. The J gene is TRBJ1-3, the V gene TRBV7-8; D uncertain. The CDR3 runs to 15 residues. The germline V and J ends were trimmed by 0 bases and 3 bases, with 9 bases remaining between them. Germline values: CDR1 SGHVS, CDR2 FQNEAQ. CDR3 DNA sequence: TGTGCCAGCAGCTTAGCTCCTAGGGTTGGAAACACCATATATTTT. As protein: CASSLAPRVGNTIYF.

The sample holds many counts of this clonotype. The chain combines TRBV27 with TRBJ1-1; a weak D match, TRBD1 (5 bases). Germline-derived CDR1 and CDR2 are MNHEY and SMNVEV (reference sequence). V gave up 5 bases and J gave up 9 bases, with 13 bases separating them. The length of the CDR3 is 12 residues. The CDR3 sequence: CASSAAWGKAFF. CDR3 bases: TGTGCCAGCAGTGCGGCCTGGGGCAAAGCTTTCTTT.